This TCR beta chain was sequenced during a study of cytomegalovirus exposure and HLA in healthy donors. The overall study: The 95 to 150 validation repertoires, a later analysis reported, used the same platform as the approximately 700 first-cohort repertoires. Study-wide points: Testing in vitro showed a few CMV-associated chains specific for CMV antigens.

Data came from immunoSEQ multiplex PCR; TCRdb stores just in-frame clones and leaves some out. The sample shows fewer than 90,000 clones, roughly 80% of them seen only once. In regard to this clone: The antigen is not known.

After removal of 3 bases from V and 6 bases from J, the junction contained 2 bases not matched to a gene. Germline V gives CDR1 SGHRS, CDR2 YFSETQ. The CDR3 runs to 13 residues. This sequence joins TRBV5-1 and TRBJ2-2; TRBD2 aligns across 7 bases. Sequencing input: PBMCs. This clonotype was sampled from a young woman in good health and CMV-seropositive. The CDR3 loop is CASSWGGSGELFF. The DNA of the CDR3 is TGCGCCAGCAGCTGGGGGGGATCCGGGGAGCTGTTTTTT.